This T cell receptor beta chain came from a study of T-cell reconstitution after alpha-beta-depleted transplantation in children. Study-level results: Recipient T cells and thymic progenitors that survived gave rise to the high TCRbeta diversity observed at day 60 in some patients. Newly produced T cells mostly provided counts and TCRbeta diversity after one year, as hyperexpanded clones declined. Reports say that about two months after transplant, the alpha-beta T cells came out of several hundred graft clones that had expanded.

This clonotype appeared many times. Its antigen is not known. Preparation of the TCRbeta library involved a method that used unique molecular identifiers. TCRdb re-analysed the PCR reads in MiXCR, keeping a single row per CDR3 protein. The profile shows around 700,000 distinct CDR3 sequences, about an eighth of them singletons. Germline loops: CDR1 DFQATT, CDR2 SNEGSKA (reference sequence). V dropped 0 bases and J dropped 10; count of bases not matched to a gene: 20. This CDR3 has 18 amino acids. This clonotype was sampled from a girl aged 2 to 10 with congenital amegakaryocytic thrombocytopenia, due to receive a stem cell transplant. The rearrangement links TRBV20-1 to TRBJ1-4, with 7 bases matching TRBD1. This specimen consisted of PBMCs, obtained before TCRalphabeta/CD19-depleted stem cell transplant. The CDR3 sequence: CSARETAAAHRGSGKLFF. DNA for the CDR3: TGCAGTGCTAGAGAAACAGCAGCCGCGCACAGGGGTTCTGGAAAACTGTTTTTT.